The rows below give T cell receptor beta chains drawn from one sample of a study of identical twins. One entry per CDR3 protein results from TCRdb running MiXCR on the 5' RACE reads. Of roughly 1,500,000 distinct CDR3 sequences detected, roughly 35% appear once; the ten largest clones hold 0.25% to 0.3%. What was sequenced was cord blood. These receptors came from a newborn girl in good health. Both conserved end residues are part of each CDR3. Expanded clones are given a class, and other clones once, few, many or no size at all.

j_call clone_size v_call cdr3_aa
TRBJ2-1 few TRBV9 CASSVELAGGVGSYNEQFF
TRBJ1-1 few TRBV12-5 CASGLSAGEKDTEAFF
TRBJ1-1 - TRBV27 CASSLGRNGEAFF
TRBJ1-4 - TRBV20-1 CSARDFGREKLFF
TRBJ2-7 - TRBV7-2 CASSPRGVSYEQYF
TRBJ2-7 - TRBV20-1 CSASPIAGGDYNEQYF
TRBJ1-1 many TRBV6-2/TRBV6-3 CASSYPGNTEAFF
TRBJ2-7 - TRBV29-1 CSVVGIYEQYF
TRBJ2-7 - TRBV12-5 CASGHTSGRAYEQYF
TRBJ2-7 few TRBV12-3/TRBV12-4 CASTYGLSYEQYF
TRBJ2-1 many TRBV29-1 CSVVERVGNEQFF
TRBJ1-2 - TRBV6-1 CASSEAGGADYGYTF
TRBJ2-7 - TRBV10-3 CAISEPGQADSYEQYF
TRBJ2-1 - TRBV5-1 CASNDGYNEQFF
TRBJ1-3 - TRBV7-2 CASSLGGISGNTIYF
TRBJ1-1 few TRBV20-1 CSASPTGWEAFF
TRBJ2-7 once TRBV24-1 CATSDPPGQGVNEQYF
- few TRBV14 CASSQDWGLGETQYF
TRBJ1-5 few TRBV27 CASRWTGYSNQPQHF
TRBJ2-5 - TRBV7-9 CASSLMGDLSERRETQYF
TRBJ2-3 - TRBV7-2 CASSLAGTSGSYTQYF
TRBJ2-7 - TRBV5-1 CASRAGDLREQYF
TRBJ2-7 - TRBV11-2 CASSLEGGETYEQYF
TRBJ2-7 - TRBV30 CAWSNRGSSYEQYF
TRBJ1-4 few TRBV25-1 CASSGRQDFGKLFF
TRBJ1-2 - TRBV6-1 CASSDADRDYGYTF
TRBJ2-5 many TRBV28 CASGREETQYF
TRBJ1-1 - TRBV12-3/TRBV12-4 CASSFLSLNTEAFF
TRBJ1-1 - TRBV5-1 CASNGGQGNTEAFF
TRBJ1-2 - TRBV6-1 CAGKTGPGGYTF
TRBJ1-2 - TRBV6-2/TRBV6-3 CASSRDRAFLGYTF
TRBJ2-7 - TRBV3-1 CASSRSGIYEQYF
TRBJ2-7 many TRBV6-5 CATRTSGRQYEQYF
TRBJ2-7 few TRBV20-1 CSARDPASVLNEQYF
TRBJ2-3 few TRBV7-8 CASSLTSLRTDTQYF